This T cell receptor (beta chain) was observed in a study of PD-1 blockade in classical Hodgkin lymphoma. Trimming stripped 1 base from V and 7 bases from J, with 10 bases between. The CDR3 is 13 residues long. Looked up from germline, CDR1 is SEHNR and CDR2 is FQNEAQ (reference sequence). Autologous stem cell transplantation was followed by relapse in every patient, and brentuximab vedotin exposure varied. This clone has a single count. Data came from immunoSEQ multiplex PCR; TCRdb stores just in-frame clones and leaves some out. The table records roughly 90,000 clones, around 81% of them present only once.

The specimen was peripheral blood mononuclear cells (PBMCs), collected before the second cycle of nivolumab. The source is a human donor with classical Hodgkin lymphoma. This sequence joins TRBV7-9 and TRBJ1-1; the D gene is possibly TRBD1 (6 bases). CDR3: CASSLVLGGEAFF. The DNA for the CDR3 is TGTGCCAGCAGCTTAGTTTTAGGGGGTGAAGCTTTCTTT.